This TCR beta chain was sequenced during a study of T cell repertoires in cytomegalovirus infection. Study-wide context: In the study, CMV epitopes included recently identified HLA-C-restricted and well-studied HLA-B-restricted ones. Matching HLA type and CMV infection were both indicated by public TCR beta signatures. Findings and limits, study-wide: Summed frequency of public TCR beta families distinguished CMV carriers with the relevant HLA.

In its sample, this clonotype was seen many times. Its antigen is not known. TCRdb redid the calling of the reads with MiXCR, one entry per CDR3 protein. The sample comprises under 150,000 distinct CDR3 sequences, over 25% of which are singletons, and around two fifths rests with the top ten. Losses at the gene ends were 5 bases for V and 7 bases for J; bases not matched to a gene: 7. CDR1 is SGHVS and CDR2 is FQNEAQ in the germline V gene. This CDR3 contains 15 residues. Sequencing used CD8+ T cells from cultured PBMCs, obtained from culture after CMV antigen stimulation. The rearrangement uses TRBV7-8 and TRBJ1-6, with 8 bases matching TRBD1. The receptor was isolated from a human donor in good health (CMV status not recorded). Some clones in this sample may be carry-over from other donors' samples. The CDR3: CASSQGQGVNSPLHF. The CDR3 DNA is TGTGCCAGCAGCCAAGGACAGGGTGTCAATTCACCCCTCCACTTT. Full variable domain (remainder filled in from reference TRBV7-8 and TRBJ1-6): GAGVSQSPRYKVAKRGQDVALRCDPISGHVSLFWYQQALGQGPEFLTYFQNEAQLDKSGLPSDRFFAERPEGSVSTLKIQRTQQEDSAVYLCASSQGQGVNSPLHFGNGTRLTVT.